This T cell receptor (beta chain) originates from a study of spatial heterogeneity in lung cancer. In the study overall: Donors were over 70 untreated early-stage non-small cell lung cancer patients. Each time, sequencing found more beta-chain sequences than alpha-chain sequences.

The sample holds a few counts of this clonotype. The trim removed 3 bases at V and 5 bases at J, leaving 3 bases unmatched. This CDR3 comprises 15 residues. Per germline, CDR1 SGHTA and CDR2 FQGNSA. Time point of the sample: blood at routine non-recurrence follow-up after resection. Whole RNA was taken from tumor, nontumor lung or frozen PBMC; it was then sequenced unsorted. TCRdb ran MiXCR on the 5' RACE reads and lists one entry per CDR3 protein. This table has approximately 27,000 distinct CDR3 sequences, about 6.3% appearing once. This sequence was found in a male donor with early-stage non-small cell lung cancer. The input for sequencing was PBMCs, taken at follow-up. The chain uses TRBV7-2 and TRBJ2-2; 10 bases are shared with TRBD2. Written as DNA, the CDR3 is TGTGCCAGCAGCTTGGGACTAGCGTTTACCGGGGAGCTGTTTTTT. It yields the protein CASSLGLAFTGELFF.